This entry is about one TCR beta chain. The data were obtained in a study of OX40 agonist ivuxolimab in advanced cancers. Only in-frame clones appear in the TCRdb table, and some are missing; sequencing was by immunoSEQ multiplex PCR. The sample has about 79,000 clones, around 90% seen once. The CDR3 spans 14 residues. The sequence came from an adult with an advanced solid tumor such as melanoma, head and neck, liver or kidney cancer. Sequences were derived from CD4+ or CD8+ T cells sorted from blood, sampled in a trial of the OX40 agonist ivuxolimab. This chain links TRBV12-2 with TRBJ1-3. TRBV12-2 is marked as a pseudogene. In nucleotides, the CDR3 is TGTGCAAGTCCTCGCGTTTCGACCGGAAACACCATATATTTT. Translated: CASPRVSTGNTIYF.